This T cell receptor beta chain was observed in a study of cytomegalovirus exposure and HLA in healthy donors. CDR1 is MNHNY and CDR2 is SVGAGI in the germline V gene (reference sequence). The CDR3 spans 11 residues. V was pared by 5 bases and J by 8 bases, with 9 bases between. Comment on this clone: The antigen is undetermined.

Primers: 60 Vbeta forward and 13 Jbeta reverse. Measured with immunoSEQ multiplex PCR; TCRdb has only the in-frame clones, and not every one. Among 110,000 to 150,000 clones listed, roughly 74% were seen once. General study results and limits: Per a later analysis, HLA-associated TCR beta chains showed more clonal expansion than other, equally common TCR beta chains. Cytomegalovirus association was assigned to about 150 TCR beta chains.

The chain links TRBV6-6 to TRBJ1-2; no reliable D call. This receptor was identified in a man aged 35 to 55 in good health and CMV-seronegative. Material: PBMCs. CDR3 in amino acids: CASSRGEGYTF. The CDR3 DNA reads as TGTGCCAGCAGTCGAGGAGAGGGCTACACCTTC.